A selection of T cell receptor beta chains follows, all from one sample in a study of human T cells and chemical hapten exposure. One entry per CDR3 protein, called by TCRdb with MiXCR from the RACE reads. Of roughly 40,000 distinct CDR3 sequences in the sample, 8% to 9% were seen once. The sequenced sample was whole blood, obtained in connection with sensitization to the hapten diphenylcyclopropenone (DPC). These receptors all stem from a woman in her forties with alopecia areata. Some clones in this sample may be carry-over from other donors' samples. The CDR3 runs from the conserved cysteine through the conserved F or W. D genes are given only for firm matches. Clone size is stated in some rows and not others, as once, few, many or a class when expanded.

cdr3_length,j_call,d_call,v_call,clone_size,cdr3_aa,cdr3_nt
13,TRBJ2-1,-,TRBV7-2,-,CASSLFRYNEQFF,TGTGCCAGCAGCTTATTCCGATACAATGAGCAGTTCTTC
16,TRBJ1-1,-,TRBV7-9,many,CASSPRPGGPNTEAFF,TGTGCCAGCAGCCCCAGGCCGGGGGGACCGAACACTGAAGCTTTCTTT
15,TRBJ2-5,TRBD1,TRBV18,many,CASSLDRGRRETQYF,TGTGCCAGCTCACTGGACAGGGGGCGCCGAGAGACCCAGTACTTC
14,TRBJ2-1,-,TRBV7-9,many,CASSDGASYNEQFF,TGTGCCAGCTCTGACGGGGCCTCCTACAATGAGCAGTTCTTC
16,TRBJ2-3,-,TRBV7-8,many,CASSQEVAATTDTQYF,TGTGCCAGCAGCCAAGAAGTAGCGGCGACCACAGATACGCAGTATTTT
14,TRBJ2-5,-,TRBV4-2,-,CACSPSDRQETQYF,TGTGCCTGCAGCCCCTCAGACAGACAAGAGACCCAGTACTTC
16,TRBJ2-1,TRBD1,TRBV4-3,many,CASSQEDRGGGNEQFF,TGCGCCAGCAGCCAGGAGGACAGGGGAGGAGGCAATGAGCAGTTCTTC
16,TRBJ2-1,-,TRBV6-5,few,CASSRGSRVTYNEQFF,TGTGCCAGCAGCCGGGGGAGTAGGGTGACCTACAATGAGCAGTTCTTC
12,TRBJ2-7,-,TRBV5-1,many,CASSLEATEQYF,TGCGCCAGCAGCTTGGAGGCCACCGAGCAGTACTTC
15,TRBJ2-5,TRBD1,TRBV4-1,many,CASSQQGARTETQYF,TGCGCCAGCAGCCAACAGGGGGCGCGGACAGAGACCCAGTACTTC
12,TRBJ2-5,TRBD1,TRBV10-3,many,CATRGSEETQYF,TGTGCCACCAGGGGGTCGGAAGAGACCCAGTACTTC
12,TRBJ2-7,-,TRBV11-2,many,CASSLGSYEQYF,TGTGCCAGCAGCCTAGGCTCCTACGAGCAGTACTTC
13,TRBJ1-2,-,TRBV14,many,CASSQSRTYGYTF,TGTGCCAGCAGCCAAAGTCGGACCTATGGCTACACCTTC
16,TRBJ2-3,TRBD2,TRBV20-1,many,CSAPTGLAGEADTQYF,TGCAGTGCTCCGACCGGGTTGGCGGGGGAAGCAGATACGCAGTATTTT
14,TRBJ2-5,TRBD1,TRBV7-8,many,CASSSRDSQETQYF,TGTGCCAGCAGCTCACGGGACAGTCAAGAGACCCAGTACTTC
16,TRBJ2-5,-,TRBV7-6,few,CASSSHRDRGGETQYF,TGTGCCAGCAGCTCCCATCGGGATCGGGGTGGAGAGACCCAGTACTTC
14,TRBJ2-7,-,TRBV5-8,few,CASRPIGGTYEQYF,TGTGCCAGCAGACCCATCGGCGGCACCTACGAGCAGTACTTC
13,TRBJ2-7,TRBD1,TRBV27,many,CASSILQGYEQYF,TGTGCCAGCAGTATATTACAGGGGTACGAGCAGTACTTC
13,TRBJ2-7,-,TRBV7-7,many,CASSYGGDYEQYF,TGTGCCAGCAGTTACGGGGGTGATTACGAGCAGTACTTC
14,TRBJ1-1,-,TRBV2,many,CASLWRLDEKEAFF,TGTGCCAGCCTTTGGCGGTTGGACGAAAAAGAAGCTTTCTTT
16,TRBJ2-7,-,TRBV6-1,-,CASSEELAALAYEQYF,TGTGCCAGCAGTGAAGAATTAGCGGCCCTAGCCTACGAGCAGTACTTC
13,TRBJ1-1,-,TRBV5-5,many,CASSLGGSRGAFF,TGTGCCAGCAGCTTGGGAGGCAGTAGGGGAGCTTTCTTT
12,TRBJ2-7,-,TRBV29-1,many,CSVDGRRGEQYF,TGCAGCGTTGACGGTCGCAGGGGCGAGCAGTACTTC
15,TRBJ2-7,-,TRBV9,many,CASSVGEGPYYEQYF,TGTGCCAGCAGCGTAGGAGAAGGGCCCTACTACGAGCAGTACTTC